A single sample is the source of the 8 T cell receptor beta chains below, sequenced in a study of Ad26.COV2.S vaccination and SARS-CoV-2 variants. TCRdb keeps only in-frame clones here, not all; method: immunoSEQ multiplex PCR. The top ten clones hold about 5.9% of a sample with 150,000 to 200,000 clones, approximately 90% of them seen once. The specimen comprised peripheral blood, sampled after recovery from COVID-19. Source of these receptors: a human donor who had recovered from COVID-19.

J is TRBJ2-1 and V is TRBV14; possibly TRBD1 for D (5 bases). In germline, CDR1 is SGHDN, CDR2 FVKESK. With 1 base removed from V and 6 bases from J, the gap between germline ends came to 10 bases. The CDR3 consists of 14 residues. The CDR3 sequence is CASSQGGLINEQFF. As DNA, the CDR3 is TGTGCCAGCAGCCAAGGGGGCCTGATCAATGAGCAGTTCTTC.

V usage is TRBV9 and J usage is TRBJ2-3, with 13 bases aligning to TRBD2. The germline V gene encodes CDR1 SGDLS and CDR2 YYNGEE. Germline trimming cut 4 bases from V and 3 bases from J; bases unmatched to any gene: 8. This CDR3 spans 17 amino acids. CDR3 residues: CASSSWTSGSITDTQYF. As DNA, the CDR3 is TGTGCCAGCAGCTCCTGGACTAGCGGGAGCATAACAGATACGCAGTATTTT.

The chain carries TRBV7-6 and TRBJ2-5; D possibly uses TRBD1 or TRBD2 (6 bases each). Germline V gene lookup returns CDR1 SGHVS and CDR2 FNYEAQ. The CDR3 spans 16 residues. Trimming took off 3 bases at V and 5 bases at J, with 19 bases between the two ends. CDR3 sequence: CASSFLGASEYETQYF. The CDR3 nucleotides read TGTGCCAGCAGCTTTCTGGGGGCTAGCGAATACGAGACCCAGTACTTC.

The J gene is TRBJ2-6, the V gene TRBV30; 12 bases are shared with TRBD2. The CDR3 covers 17 residues. V lost 2 bases to trimming and J lost 3 bases; unmatched junction nucleotides: 5. Germline loops: CDR1 GTSNPN, CDR2 SVGIG (reference sequence). This CDR3 reads CAWSRLAGVNGANVLTF. DNA of the CDR3: TGTGCCTGGAGTAGACTAGCGGGAGTAAATGGGGCCAACGTCCTGACTTTC.

Only one count was recorded for this clone. DNA for the CDR3: TGTGCCAGCAGCTTAACGACTAGCAAGCAAGAGACCCAGTACTTC. This translates into CASSLTTSKQETQYF. The chain combines TRBV9 with TRBJ2-5, with 7 positions matching TRBD2. This CDR3 is 15 amino acids long. With V trimmed by 4 bases and J by 2 bases, 8 bases remained unmatched. Germline CDR1 and CDR2: SGDLS and YYNGEE.

To note about this clone: This CDR3 is also generated by other DNA sequences in the sample. The rearrangement uses TRBV30 and TRBJ1-1, with D unresolved. Germline V CDR1 and CDR2: GTSNPN, SVGIG (reference sequence). The V and J ends lost 0 bases and 1 base respectively, with 6 bases between them. This CDR3 region has 13 residues. The CDR3 protein is CAWSVGPNTEAFF. CDR3 DNA: TGTGCCTGGAGTGTCGGACCGAACACTGAAGCTTTCTTT.

V gene TRBV11-3 combines with J gene TRBJ1-1; possible D gene TRBD1, 6 bases. CDR1 SGHNT and CDR2 YENEEA come from the germline V gene. V was trimmed by 5 bases and J by 3 bases, leaving 16 bases between them. The CDR3 totals 15 residues. The CDR3 reads CASSPGSGGHTEAFF. As DNA, the CDR3 is TGTGCCAGCAGCCCCGGGAGCGGGGGGCACACTGAAGCTTTCTTT.

The chain joins TRBV28 to TRBJ2-1; TRBD2 is a possible D gene (5 bases). The germline V gene has CDR1 MDHEN and CDR2 SYDVKM. The germline V and J ends were trimmed by 3 bases and 5 bases, with 8 bases remaining between them. There are 13 residues in the CDR3. CDR3 in DNA: TGTGCCAGCAGTTTCGAGGGCCACAATGAGCAGTTCTTC. Residues: CASSFEGHNEQFF.